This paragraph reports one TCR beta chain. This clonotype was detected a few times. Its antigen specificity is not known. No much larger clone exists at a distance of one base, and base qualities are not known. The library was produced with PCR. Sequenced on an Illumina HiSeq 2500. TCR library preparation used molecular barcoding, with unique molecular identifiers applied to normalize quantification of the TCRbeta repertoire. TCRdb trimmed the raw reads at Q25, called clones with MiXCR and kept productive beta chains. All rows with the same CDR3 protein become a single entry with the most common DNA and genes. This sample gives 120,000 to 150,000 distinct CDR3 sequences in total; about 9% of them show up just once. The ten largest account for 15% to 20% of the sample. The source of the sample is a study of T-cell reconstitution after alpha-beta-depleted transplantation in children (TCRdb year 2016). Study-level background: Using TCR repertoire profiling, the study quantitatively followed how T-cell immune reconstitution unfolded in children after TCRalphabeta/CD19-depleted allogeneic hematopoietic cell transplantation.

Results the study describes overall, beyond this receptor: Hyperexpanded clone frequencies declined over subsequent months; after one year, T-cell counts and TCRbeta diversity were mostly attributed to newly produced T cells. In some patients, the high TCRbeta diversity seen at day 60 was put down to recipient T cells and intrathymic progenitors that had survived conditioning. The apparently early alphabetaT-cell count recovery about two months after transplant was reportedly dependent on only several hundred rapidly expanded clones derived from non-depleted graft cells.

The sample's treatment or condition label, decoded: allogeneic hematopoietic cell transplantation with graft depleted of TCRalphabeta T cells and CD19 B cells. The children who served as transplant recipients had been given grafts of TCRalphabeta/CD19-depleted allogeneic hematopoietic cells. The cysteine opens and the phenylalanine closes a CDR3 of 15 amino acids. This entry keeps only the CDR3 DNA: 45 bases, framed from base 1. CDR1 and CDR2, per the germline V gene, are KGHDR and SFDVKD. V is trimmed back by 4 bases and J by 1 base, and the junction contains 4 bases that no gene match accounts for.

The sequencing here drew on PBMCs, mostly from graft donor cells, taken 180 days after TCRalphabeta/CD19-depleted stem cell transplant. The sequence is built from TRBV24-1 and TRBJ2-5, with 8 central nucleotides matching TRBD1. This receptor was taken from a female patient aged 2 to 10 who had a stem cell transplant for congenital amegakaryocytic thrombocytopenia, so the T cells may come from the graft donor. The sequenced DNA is TGTGCCACCAGTGAAAGTGGACAGGGCCAAGAGACCCAGTACTTC. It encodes CATSESGQGQETQYF.